The 27 T cell receptor beta chains below come from one sample, sequenced in a study of blood T cell repertoires in COVID-19. This table comes from immunoSEQ multiplex PCR, and its TCRdb copy is limited to in-frame clones, with some not included. The data hold some 270,000 clones, with around nine tenths observed a single time. Sequencing input: PBMCs or T cells enriched from blood (not recorded which). These receptors all come from a woman between 55 and 75 years old who had recovered from COVID-19.

This chain joins TRBV10-3 and TRBJ1-5, with D perhaps TRBD1 (6 bases). CDR1 ENHRY and CDR2 SYGVKD come from the germline V gene. The CDR3 sequence is 16 residues long. Trimming cost V 0 bases and J 6 bases, with 15 bases left between them. The DNA of the CDR3 is TGTGCCATCAGTGAGTCGGGGGCAGGTATGGCTCAGCCCCAGCATTTT. Protein: CAISESGAGMAQPQHF.

This chain uses TRBV21-1 with TRBJ1-5; TRBD1 is the table's D call, not checked against the DNA. TRBV21-1 corresponds to a pseudogene. This CDR3 region has 14 residues. The DNA for the CDR3 is TGTGCCAGCAGAGAGACAGGGAGTGGGCAGCCCCAGCATTTT. Its translation is CASRETGSGQPQHF.

This chain connects TRBV3-1 (or the pseudogene TRBV3-2) to TRBJ2-7, with D hard to call. Trimming stripped 0 bases from V and 3 bases from J, with 9 bases between. Germline CDR1 is LGHDT and CDR2 is YNNKEL (reference sequence). The CDR3 contains 14 residues. CDR3 coding DNA: TGTGCCAGCAGCCAAGAATGGCCCAACTACGAGCAGTACTTC. Translation gives CASSQEWPNYEQYF.

The V call is TRBV19, the J call TRBJ1-1; D not resolved. The CDR3 extends over 16 amino acids. The V and J ends lost 0 bases and 0 bases respectively, with 11 bases between them. The V gene's germline CDR1 is LNHDA and CDR2 SQIVND (reference sequence). The CDR3 DNA follows: TGTGCCAGTAGTATAGATTTGGGCACCATGAACACTGAAGCTTTCTTT. Amino acids: CASSIDLGTMNTEAFF.

About this clone itself: Other DNA sequences in this sample translate to the same CDR3. The chain links TRBV5-1 to TRBJ2-5, with D possibly TRBD2 on 5 matching bases. CDR1 and CDR2 (germline): SGHRS, YFSETQ. V was shortened by 1 base and J by 3 bases, with 7 bases between the two germline ends. The CDR3 has 13 amino acids. In DNA form, the CDR3 reads TGCGCCAGCAGCTTGTCGAGGGAAGAGACCCAGTACTTC. Its translation: CASSLSREETQYF.

The genes are TRBV7-3 and TRBJ2-1; D may be TRBD2 (6 bases). CDR1 SGHTA and CDR2 FQGTGA come from the germline V gene. There are 14 residues in the CDR3. Trimming removed 1 base from V and 4 bases from J, with 8 bases in between. The chain's CDR3 is CASSLMTRYNEQFF. Here the CDR3 DNA reads TGTGCCAGCAGCTTAATGACTAGATACAATGAGCAGTTCTTC.

CDR3 nucleotide sequence: TGTGCCAGCAGTCTAACGTCTTTTAATGAAAAACTGTTTTTT. The encoded protein is CASSLTSFNEKLFF. This rearrangement joins TRBV6-5 to TRBJ1-4; no clear D. The CDR3 sequence is 14 residues long. The germline gives CDR1 MNHEY, CDR2 SVGAGI. V was shortened by 5 bases and J by 4 bases, with 11 bases between the two germline ends.

This clone came up once. The chain is built from TRBV6-6 and TRBJ2-7; 9 nucleotides align to TRBD1. After removal of 6 bases from V and 2 bases from J, the junction contained 5 bases not matched to a gene. Per the germline V gene, CDR1 is MNHNY and CDR2 is SVGAGI (reference sequence). This CDR3 is 14 amino acids long. The CDR3 reads CASRSGQGTYEQYF. The CDR3, as DNA: TGTGCCAGCAGGTCGGGACAGGGAACCTACGAGCAGTACTTC.

The chain is built from TRBV19 and TRBJ1-2, with D perhaps TRBD1 (5 bases). Trimming cost V 3 bases and J 4 bases, with 15 bases left between them. The CDR3 has 15 amino acids. From germline, CDR1 is LNHDA and CDR2 SQIVND (reference sequence). The CDR3 coding sequence is TGTGCCAGTAGTATGGGCGGGTCGGGGGGCTATGGCTACACCTTC. Its protein product is CASSMGGSGGYGYTF. Supplemented by reference TRBV19 and TRBJ1-2, the full variable domain reads DGGITQSPKYLFRKEGQNVTLSCEQNLNHDAMYWYRQDPGQGLRLIYYSQIVNDFQKGDIAEGYSVSREKKESFPLTVTSAQKNPTAFYLCASSMGGSGGYGYTFGSGTRLTVV.

Of note for this clone: This specimen includes other DNA sequences encoding the same CDR3. This rearrangement joins TRBV5-4 to TRBJ2-5, with 12 bases lining up with TRBD2. From germline, CDR1 is SGHNT and CDR2 YYREEE (reference sequence). The CDR3 runs to 14 residues. V shed 4 bases and J 2 bases; nucleotides not matched to a gene: 0. The CDR3 DNA reads as TGTGCCAGCAGCCTAGCGGGGGGGCAAGAGACCCAGTACTTC. It specifies CASSLAGGQETQYF. The full variable domain, its missing parts supplied by reference TRBV5-4 and TRBJ2-5, is ETGVTQSPTHLIKTRGQQVTLRCSSQSGHNTVSWYQQALGQGPQFIFQYYREEENGRGNFPPRFSGLQFPNYSSELNVNALELDDSALYLCASSLAGGQETQYFGPGTRLLVL.

The chain has TRBV7-9 and TRBJ1-1, with D perhaps TRBD1 (5 bases). V was clipped by 7 bases and J by 1 base, with 16 bases between them. Germline values: CDR1 SEHNR, CDR2 FQNEAQ (reference sequence). The CDR3 covers 15 residues. CDR3: CASTRPLGGNTEAFF. CDR3 DNA sequence: TGTGCCAGCACCAGACCCCTGGGGGGGAACACTGAAGCTTTCTTT.

V gene TRBV28 combines with J gene TRBJ2-7; 7 bases match TRBD1. CDR3 size: 13 residues. Germline CDR1 is MDHEN and CDR2 is SYDVKM. With 6 bases clipped from V and 0 bases from J, the junction kept 2 bases outside the gene matches. The CDR3 nucleotides are TGTGCCAGCAGAGGGACAGTCTCCTACGAGCAGTACTTC. Its translation: CASRGTVSYEQYF.

This chain joins TRBV5-1 and TRBJ1-1; D might be TRBD1 (6 bases). Germline V gene sequence: CDR1 SGHRS, CDR2 YFSETQ. The CDR3 has 13 residues. V gave up 4 bases and J gave up 4 bases, with 11 bases separating them. The CDR3 coding sequence is TGCGCCAGCAGCACAGGGTGGGGCACTGAAGCTTTCTTT. Its translation: CASSTGWGTEAFF.

The V call is TRBV7-9, the J call TRBJ1-1, with 8 bases matching TRBD1. V dropped 3 bases and J dropped 4; count of bases not matched to a gene: 7. This CDR3 has 15 amino acids. Germline CDR1 reads SEHNR; CDR2 reads FQNEAQ (reference sequence). CDR3 region: CASSFLDREGTEAFF. DNA of the CDR3: TGTGCCAGCAGCTTTTTGGACAGGGAAGGCACTGAAGCTTTCTTT.

This chain connects TRBV28 to TRBJ2-1; 8 nucleotides align to TRBD2. Per the germline V gene, CDR1 is MDHEN and CDR2 is SYDVKM. Losses at the gene ends were 4 bases for V and 9 bases for J; bases not matched to a gene: 11. The CDR3 totals 15 residues. The CDR3 here is CASSSNSGTWVEQFF. The CDR3 region has the DNA TGTGCCAGCAGTTCGAATAGCGGGACATGGGTTGAGCAGTTCTTC.

The chain has TRBV7-8 and TRBJ1-2, with 7 positions matching TRBD1. This CDR3 is built from 15 residues. Looked up from germline, CDR1 is SGHVS and CDR2 is FQNEAQ. J gave up 4 bases and V 1 base, and 6 bases lay outside the gene matches. The CDR3 is CASSLEAWDSYGYTF. In DNA, the CDR3 is TGTGCCAGCAGCTTAGAGGCTTGGGACAGCTATGGCTACACCTTC.

The V gene is TRBV5-6, the J gene TRBJ2-7; 7 nucleotides agree with TRBD2. The V gene's germline CDR1 is SGHDT and CDR2 YYEEEE. CDR3 length: 14 amino acids. Unmatched junction bases numbered 12, after V lost 6 bases and J lost 6 bases. The CDR3 nucleotides are TGTGCCAGCACCTCGGGAGCGGGATATGCCGAGCAGTACTTC. Translation: CASTSGAGYAEQYF.

The rearrangement uses TRBV29-1 and TRBJ2-7; D gene ambiguous. Per the germline V gene, CDR1 is SQVTM and CDR2 is ANQGSEA. CDR3 length: 15 residues. Trimming left V 7 bases short and J 4 bases short, with 23 bases between. The CDR3 sequence is CSAPRQAPFRYEQYF. For the CDR3, the DNA is TGCAGCGCCCCCAGGCAGGCTCCGTTTCGGTACGAGCAGTACTTC.

Written as DNA, the CDR3 is TGTGCCAGCAGTGAAGCAGGACAGGGATATGAGCCCCAGCATTTT. Amino acid sequence: CASSEAGQGYEPQHF. The chain uses TRBV2 and TRBJ1-5; TRBD1 aligns across 8 bases. J gave up 8 bases and V 0 bases, and 6 bases lay outside the gene matches. CDR1 SNHLY and CDR2 FYNNEI come from the germline V gene. The CDR3 is 15 residues long.

The chain carries TRBV5-6 and TRBJ1-6, with D hard to call. The CDR3 consists of 14 residues. From germline, CDR1 is SGHDT and CDR2 YYEEEE. V lost 7 bases and J 7 bases, leaving 15 bases between the germline ends. CDR3 coding DNA: TGTGCCAGCTCGACACCAACGGGAAATTCACCCCTCCACTTT. This encodes CASSTPTGNSPLHF.

This chain uses TRBV2 with TRBJ1-1; 8 nucleotides agree with TRBD1. CDR1 SNHLY and CDR2 FYNNEI come from the germline V gene. V was pared by 7 bases and J by 10 bases, with 5 bases of the junction left unmatched. This CDR3 spans 11 amino acids. CDR3 protein: CASTPDRGAFF. CDR3 sequence (DNA): TGTGCCAGCACTCCAGACAGGGGAGCTTTCTTT. Full variable domain (outside the CDR3, taken from reference TRBV2 and TRBJ1-1): EPEVTQTPSHQVTQMGQEVILRCVPISNHLYFYWYRQILGQKVEFLVSFYNNEISEKSEIFDDQFSVERPDGSNFTLKIRSTKLEDSAMYFCASTPDRGAFFGQGTRLTVV.

Turning to this clone: Within the sample, other DNA sequences also encode this same CDR3. The rearrangement uses TRBV5-1 and TRBJ2-1, with 7 bases that match TRBD2. Germline V gene data show CDR1 as SGHRS and CDR2 as YFSETQ. The CDR3 has 15 residues. The V segment lost 0 bases and the J segment 0 bases; nucleotides outside the gene matches: 0. The CDR3 sequence: CASSLGGGSYNEQFF. Written as DNA, the CDR3 is TGCGCCAGCAGCTTGGGCGGGGGCTCCTACAATGAGCAGTTCTTC.

V and J are TRBV29-1 and TRBJ2-3, with D perhaps TRBD2 (5 bases). V gave up 4 bases and J gave up 1 base, with 12 bases separating them. This CDR3 is 14 amino acids long. From germline, CDR1 is SQVTM and CDR2 ANQGSEA. CDR3 protein: CSVVRRAGTDTQYF. DNA for the CDR3: TGCAGCGTTGTTCGGCGGGCTGGCACAGATACGCAGTATTTT.

J is TRBJ2-7 and V is TRBV9; D not certain. Germline V gene sequence: CDR1 SGDLS, CDR2 YYNGEE. The V end lost 1 base, the J end lost 0 bases, and 8 bases lay between the germline ends. This CDR3 has 14 amino acids. The CDR3 DNA is TGTGCCAGCAGCGTATATGCTAGCTCCTACGAGCAGTACTTC. This gives the protein CASSVYASSYEQYF.

V and J are TRBV24-1 and TRBJ1-4, with TRBD1 identical over 9 bases. Germline V gives CDR1 KGHDR, CDR2 SFDVKD. With V trimmed by 3 bases and J by 2 bases, 6 bases remained unmatched. The CDR3 length is 17 residues. DNA of the CDR3: TGTGCCACCAGTGATCACCTCGGACAGGGGACTAATGAAAAACTGTTTTTT. Translation gives CATSDHLGQGTNEKLFF.

The rearrangement links TRBV6-5 to TRBJ1-2; tentatively, D is TRBD1 (6 bases). The V gene's germline CDR1 is MNHEY and CDR2 SVGAGI. The CDR3 has 16 residues. Trimming took 2 bases from V and 5 from J, leaving 18 bases between them. CDR3 residues: CASSYGLGQPEYGYTF. CDR3 DNA: TGTGCCAGCAGTTACGGCCTCGGACAGCCTGAGTATGGCTACACCTTC.

The chain combines TRBV13 with TRBJ2-5; D unclear. Germline V gene data show CDR1 as PRHDT and CDR2 as FYEKMQ (reference sequence). Trimming removed 4 bases at V and 3 bases at J, with 3 bases between. There are 11 residues in the CDR3. The CDR3 is CASSSEETQYF. As DNA, the CDR3 is TGTGCCAGCAGCTCCGAAGAGACCCAGTACTTC.